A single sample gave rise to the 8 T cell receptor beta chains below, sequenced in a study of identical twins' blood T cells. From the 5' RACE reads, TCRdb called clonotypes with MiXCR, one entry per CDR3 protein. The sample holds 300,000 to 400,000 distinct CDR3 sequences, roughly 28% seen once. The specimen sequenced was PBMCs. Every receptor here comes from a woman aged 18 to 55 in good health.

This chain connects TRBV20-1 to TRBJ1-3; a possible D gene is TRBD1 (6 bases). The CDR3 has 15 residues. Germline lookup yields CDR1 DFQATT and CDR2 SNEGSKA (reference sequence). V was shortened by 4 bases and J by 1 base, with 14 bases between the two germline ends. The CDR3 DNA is TGCAGTGCTAAGGGGGTTGGGGTATCTGGAAACACCATATATTTT. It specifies CSAKGVGVSGNTIYF.

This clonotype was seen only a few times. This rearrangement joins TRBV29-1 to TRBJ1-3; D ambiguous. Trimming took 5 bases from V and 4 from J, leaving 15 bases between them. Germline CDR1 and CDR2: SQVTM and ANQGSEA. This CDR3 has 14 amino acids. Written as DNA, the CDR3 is TGCAGCGTTTTCGATTTGTACGGAGGAAACACCATATATTTT. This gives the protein CSVFDLYGGNTIYF.

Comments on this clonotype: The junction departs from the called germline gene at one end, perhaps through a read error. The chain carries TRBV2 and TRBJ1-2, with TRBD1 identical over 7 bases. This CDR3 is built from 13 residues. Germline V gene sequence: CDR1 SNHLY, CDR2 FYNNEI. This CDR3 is CSSSEGDSYGYTF. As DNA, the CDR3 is TGTTCCAGCAGTGAAGGGGACAGCTATGGCTACACCTTC. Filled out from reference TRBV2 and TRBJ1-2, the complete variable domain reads EPEVTQTPSHQVTQMGQEVILRCVPISNHLYFYWYRQILGQKVEFLVSFYNNEISEKSEIFDDQFSVERPDGSNFTLKIRSTKLEDSAMYFCSSSEGDSYGYTFGSGTRLTVV.

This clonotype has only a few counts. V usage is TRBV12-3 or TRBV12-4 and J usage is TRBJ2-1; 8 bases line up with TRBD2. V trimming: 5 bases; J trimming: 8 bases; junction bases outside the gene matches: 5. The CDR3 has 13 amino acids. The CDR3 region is CASSPGRAYEQFF. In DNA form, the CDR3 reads TGTGCCAGCAGTCCCGGGAGGGCTTATGAGCAGTTCTTC.

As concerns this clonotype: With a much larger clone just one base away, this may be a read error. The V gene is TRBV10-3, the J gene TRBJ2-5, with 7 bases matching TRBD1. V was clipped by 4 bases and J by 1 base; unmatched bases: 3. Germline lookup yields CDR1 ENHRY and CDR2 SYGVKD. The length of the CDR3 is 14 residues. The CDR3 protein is CAISVTGSQETQYF. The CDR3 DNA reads TGTGCCATCAGTGTGACAGGGAGCCAAGAGACCCAGTACTTC.

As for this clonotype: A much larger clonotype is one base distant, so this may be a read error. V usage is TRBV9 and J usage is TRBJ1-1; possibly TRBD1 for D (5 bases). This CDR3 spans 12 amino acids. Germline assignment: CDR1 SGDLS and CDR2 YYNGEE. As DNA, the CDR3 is TGTGCCAGCAGCCAGGGAACCACTGAAACTTTCTTT. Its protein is CASSQGTTETFF.

Here the CDR3 reads CSVNRGENTEAFF. CDR3 nucleotides: TGCAGCGTGAACAGGGGGGAGAACACTGAAGCTTTCTTT. The rearrangement links TRBV29-1 to TRBJ1-1; 8 nucleotides line up with TRBD1. Germline V gene lookup returns CDR1 SQVTM and CDR2 ANQGSEA. This CDR3 spans 13 amino acids. J was trimmed by 1 base and V by 6 bases; bases with no gene match: 4.

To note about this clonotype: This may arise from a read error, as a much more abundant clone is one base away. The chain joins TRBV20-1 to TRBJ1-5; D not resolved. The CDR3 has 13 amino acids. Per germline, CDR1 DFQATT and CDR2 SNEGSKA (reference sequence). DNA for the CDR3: TGCAGTGCTAGAGATACGGGCAATCGGCCCCAGCATTTT. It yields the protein CSARDTGNRPQHF.